This T cell receptor (beta chain) was identified during a study of technical replicates of blood from several donors. The data were produced by immunoSEQ multiplex PCR, yet TCRdb's version contains in-frame clones alone and is incomplete. Here the sample spans about 62,000 clones, 98% being singletons. CDR1 DFQATT and CDR2 SNEGSKA come from the germline V gene (reference sequence). Trimming cost V 6 bases and J 7 bases; bases outside gene matches: 5. This CDR3 contains 11 residues. J is TRBJ1-1 and V is TRBV20-1; TRBD1 aligns across 7 bases. Source material: T cells isolated from PBMCs. The origin of this receptor is a human donor in good health. Here the CDR3 DNA reads TGCAGTGCCAGAAGGACAGGTGAAGCTTTCTTT. It encodes CSARRTGEAFF.